Sequencing of this T cell receptor (beta chain) was carried out in a study of cytomegalovirus exposure and HLA in healthy donors. Deletions cut 2 bases from V and 2 bases from J, with 10 bases between. CDR1 is MDHEN and CDR2 is SYDVKM in the germline V gene. The CDR3 consists of 15 residues. This clone was found a few times. No antigen is known for it. PCR used 60 Vbeta primers and 13 Jbeta primers. Repertoires were generated with immunoSEQ multiplex PCR, while TCRdb's copy carries only in-frame clones and drops some. Of around 130,000 clones in the sample, about 8.5% were seen once. Study-level points and caveats: From TCR beta sequences, most subjects' HLA-A and HLA-B alleles were reportedly predicted accurately.

Sequenced material: PBMCs. This sequence joins TRBV28 and TRBJ2-4; possible D gene TRBD2, 5 bases. The clonotype was recovered from a man between 40 and 49 years old in good health and CMV-seronegative. The CDR3 region has the DNA TGTGCCAGCAGTTTAATCAGAGGGACCAAAAACATTCAGTACTTC. Translation: CASSLIRGTKNIQYF.